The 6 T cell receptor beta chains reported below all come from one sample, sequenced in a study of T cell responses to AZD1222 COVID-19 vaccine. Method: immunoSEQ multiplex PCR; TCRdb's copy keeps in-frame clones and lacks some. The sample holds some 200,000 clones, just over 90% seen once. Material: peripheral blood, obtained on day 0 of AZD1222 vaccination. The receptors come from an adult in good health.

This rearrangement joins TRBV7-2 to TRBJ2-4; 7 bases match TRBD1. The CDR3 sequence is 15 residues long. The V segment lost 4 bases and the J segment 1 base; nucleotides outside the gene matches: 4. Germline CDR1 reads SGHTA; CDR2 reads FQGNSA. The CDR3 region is CASSSSTGAKNIQYF. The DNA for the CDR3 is TGTGCCAGCAGCTCGTCGACAGGGGCCAAAAACATTCAGTACTTC.

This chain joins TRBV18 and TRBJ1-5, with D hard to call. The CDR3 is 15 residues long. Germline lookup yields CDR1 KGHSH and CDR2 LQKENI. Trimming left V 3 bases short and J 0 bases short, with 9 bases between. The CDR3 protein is CASSPIADSNQPQHF. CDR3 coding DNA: TGTGCCAGCTCACCTATTGCGGATAGCAATCAGCCCCAGCATTTT.

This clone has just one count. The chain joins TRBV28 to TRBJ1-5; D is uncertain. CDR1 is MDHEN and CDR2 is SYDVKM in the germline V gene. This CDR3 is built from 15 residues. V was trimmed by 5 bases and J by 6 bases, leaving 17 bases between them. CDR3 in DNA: TGTGCCAGCAGTCCGCCGGAGGGTGCGGCTCAGCCCCAGCATTTT. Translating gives CASSPPEGAAQPQHF.

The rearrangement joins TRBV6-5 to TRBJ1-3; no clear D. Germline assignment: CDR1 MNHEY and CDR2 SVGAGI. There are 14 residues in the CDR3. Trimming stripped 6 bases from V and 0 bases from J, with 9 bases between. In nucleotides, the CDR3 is TGTGCCAGCAGGCAACTGGTCTCTGGAAACACCATATATTTT. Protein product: CASRQLVSGNTIYF.

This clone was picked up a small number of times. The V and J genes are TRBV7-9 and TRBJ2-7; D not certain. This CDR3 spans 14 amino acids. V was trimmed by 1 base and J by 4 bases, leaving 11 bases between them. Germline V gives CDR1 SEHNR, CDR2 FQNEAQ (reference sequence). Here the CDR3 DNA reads TGTGCCAGCAGCTTAGTAGGCTCCCGTTACGAGCAGTACTTC. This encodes CASSLVGSRYEQYF.

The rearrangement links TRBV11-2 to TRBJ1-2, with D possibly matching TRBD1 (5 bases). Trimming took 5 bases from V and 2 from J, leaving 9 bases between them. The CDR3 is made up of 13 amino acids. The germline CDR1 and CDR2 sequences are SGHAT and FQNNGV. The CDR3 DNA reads TGTGCCAGCAGCCCCGACAGCAACTATGGCTACACCTTC. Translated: CASSPDSNYGYTF.